Shown below are 9 T cell receptor beta chains from a single sample sequenced in a study of CXCR3-negative and CXCR3-positive naive CD8 T cells. Study-wide findings and caveats: Hydrophobicity was higher for TRB CDR3s found in CXCR3-positive naive cells than in CXCR3-negative naive cells.

Researchers prepared the TRB cDNA libraries using 5' RACE with UMI labels. TCRdb re-analyzed the 5' RACE reads; it lists each CDR3 protein once, without DNA. Here the sample table reports roughly 65,000 distinct CDR3 sequences. Which antigens these TCRs recognize remains unknown. The sample comprised naive CXCR3+ CD8+ T cells from blood. Indicated subset: CD45RO-CCR7+CD27+CD95- naive CD8+ T cells expressing CXCR3 (TNR3+). The source of these receptors is a human donor in good health. Some clones in this sample may be carry-over from other donors' samples.

The gene calls are TRBV27 and TRBJ2-1; with no DNA, the TCRdb D assignment of TRBD1 cannot be verified. CDR3 length equals 15 residues. Per germline, CDR1 MNHEY and CDR2 SMNVEV (reference sequence). CDR3 sequence reads: CASSSSGTGYNEQFF.

This rearrangement joins TRBV29-1 to TRBJ2-7. The CDR3 consists of 12 residues. CDR1 is SQVTM, CDR2 ANQGSEA, per germline. The CDR3 spells CSSDTGSYEQYF.

The chain uses TRBV4-2 and TRBJ1-1; without DNA, the TCRdb call of TRBD1 cannot be checked. CDR1 LGHNA and CDR2 YNFKEQ come from the germline V gene. The CDR3 contains 16 residues. CDR3 protein: CASSQTQGFVHTEAFF.

This sequence joins TRBV7-3 and TRBJ2-7. The CDR3 is made up of 14 amino acids. Germline V lookup: CDR1 SGHTA, CDR2 FQGTGA. This CDR3 reads CASSLYGSSYEQYF.

J is TRBJ2-7 and V is TRBV19; the TCRdb call, TRBD2, lacks DNA for checking. The CDR3 has 13 amino acids. The germline V gene encodes CDR1 LNHDA and CDR2 SQIVND (reference sequence). CDR3 in amino acids: CASSIGGDYEQYF.

The V gene is TRBV6-6, the J gene TRBJ2-3; the D call of TRBD1 rests on TCRdb alone, since no DNA is present to check it. Per the germline V gene, CDR1 is MNHNY and CDR2 is SVGAGI (reference sequence). This CDR3 region has 17 residues. The CDR3 loop is CACSYSFGGRHTDTQYF.

V usage is TRBV29-1 and J usage is TRBJ2-1; TCRdb gives TRBD1 as the D gene, but with no DNA this cannot be confirmed. CDR1 and CDR2 (germline): SQVTM, ANQGSEA. The CDR3 is 14 residues long. The CDR3 protein is CSVDGTGGNNEQFF.

The V and J genes are TRBV4-3 and TRBJ2-7; absent DNA, TCRdb's TRBD1 call cannot be checked. In germline, CDR1 is LGHNA, CDR2 YSLEER. The CDR3 spans 16 residues. CDR3 sequence: CASSQGARGSSYEQYF.

This chain connects TRBV10-1 to TRBJ1-6. The V gene's germline CDR1 is WNHNN and CDR2 SYGVQD (reference sequence). The CDR3 length is 16 residues. The CDR3 loop is CASSESTDGLNSPLHF.